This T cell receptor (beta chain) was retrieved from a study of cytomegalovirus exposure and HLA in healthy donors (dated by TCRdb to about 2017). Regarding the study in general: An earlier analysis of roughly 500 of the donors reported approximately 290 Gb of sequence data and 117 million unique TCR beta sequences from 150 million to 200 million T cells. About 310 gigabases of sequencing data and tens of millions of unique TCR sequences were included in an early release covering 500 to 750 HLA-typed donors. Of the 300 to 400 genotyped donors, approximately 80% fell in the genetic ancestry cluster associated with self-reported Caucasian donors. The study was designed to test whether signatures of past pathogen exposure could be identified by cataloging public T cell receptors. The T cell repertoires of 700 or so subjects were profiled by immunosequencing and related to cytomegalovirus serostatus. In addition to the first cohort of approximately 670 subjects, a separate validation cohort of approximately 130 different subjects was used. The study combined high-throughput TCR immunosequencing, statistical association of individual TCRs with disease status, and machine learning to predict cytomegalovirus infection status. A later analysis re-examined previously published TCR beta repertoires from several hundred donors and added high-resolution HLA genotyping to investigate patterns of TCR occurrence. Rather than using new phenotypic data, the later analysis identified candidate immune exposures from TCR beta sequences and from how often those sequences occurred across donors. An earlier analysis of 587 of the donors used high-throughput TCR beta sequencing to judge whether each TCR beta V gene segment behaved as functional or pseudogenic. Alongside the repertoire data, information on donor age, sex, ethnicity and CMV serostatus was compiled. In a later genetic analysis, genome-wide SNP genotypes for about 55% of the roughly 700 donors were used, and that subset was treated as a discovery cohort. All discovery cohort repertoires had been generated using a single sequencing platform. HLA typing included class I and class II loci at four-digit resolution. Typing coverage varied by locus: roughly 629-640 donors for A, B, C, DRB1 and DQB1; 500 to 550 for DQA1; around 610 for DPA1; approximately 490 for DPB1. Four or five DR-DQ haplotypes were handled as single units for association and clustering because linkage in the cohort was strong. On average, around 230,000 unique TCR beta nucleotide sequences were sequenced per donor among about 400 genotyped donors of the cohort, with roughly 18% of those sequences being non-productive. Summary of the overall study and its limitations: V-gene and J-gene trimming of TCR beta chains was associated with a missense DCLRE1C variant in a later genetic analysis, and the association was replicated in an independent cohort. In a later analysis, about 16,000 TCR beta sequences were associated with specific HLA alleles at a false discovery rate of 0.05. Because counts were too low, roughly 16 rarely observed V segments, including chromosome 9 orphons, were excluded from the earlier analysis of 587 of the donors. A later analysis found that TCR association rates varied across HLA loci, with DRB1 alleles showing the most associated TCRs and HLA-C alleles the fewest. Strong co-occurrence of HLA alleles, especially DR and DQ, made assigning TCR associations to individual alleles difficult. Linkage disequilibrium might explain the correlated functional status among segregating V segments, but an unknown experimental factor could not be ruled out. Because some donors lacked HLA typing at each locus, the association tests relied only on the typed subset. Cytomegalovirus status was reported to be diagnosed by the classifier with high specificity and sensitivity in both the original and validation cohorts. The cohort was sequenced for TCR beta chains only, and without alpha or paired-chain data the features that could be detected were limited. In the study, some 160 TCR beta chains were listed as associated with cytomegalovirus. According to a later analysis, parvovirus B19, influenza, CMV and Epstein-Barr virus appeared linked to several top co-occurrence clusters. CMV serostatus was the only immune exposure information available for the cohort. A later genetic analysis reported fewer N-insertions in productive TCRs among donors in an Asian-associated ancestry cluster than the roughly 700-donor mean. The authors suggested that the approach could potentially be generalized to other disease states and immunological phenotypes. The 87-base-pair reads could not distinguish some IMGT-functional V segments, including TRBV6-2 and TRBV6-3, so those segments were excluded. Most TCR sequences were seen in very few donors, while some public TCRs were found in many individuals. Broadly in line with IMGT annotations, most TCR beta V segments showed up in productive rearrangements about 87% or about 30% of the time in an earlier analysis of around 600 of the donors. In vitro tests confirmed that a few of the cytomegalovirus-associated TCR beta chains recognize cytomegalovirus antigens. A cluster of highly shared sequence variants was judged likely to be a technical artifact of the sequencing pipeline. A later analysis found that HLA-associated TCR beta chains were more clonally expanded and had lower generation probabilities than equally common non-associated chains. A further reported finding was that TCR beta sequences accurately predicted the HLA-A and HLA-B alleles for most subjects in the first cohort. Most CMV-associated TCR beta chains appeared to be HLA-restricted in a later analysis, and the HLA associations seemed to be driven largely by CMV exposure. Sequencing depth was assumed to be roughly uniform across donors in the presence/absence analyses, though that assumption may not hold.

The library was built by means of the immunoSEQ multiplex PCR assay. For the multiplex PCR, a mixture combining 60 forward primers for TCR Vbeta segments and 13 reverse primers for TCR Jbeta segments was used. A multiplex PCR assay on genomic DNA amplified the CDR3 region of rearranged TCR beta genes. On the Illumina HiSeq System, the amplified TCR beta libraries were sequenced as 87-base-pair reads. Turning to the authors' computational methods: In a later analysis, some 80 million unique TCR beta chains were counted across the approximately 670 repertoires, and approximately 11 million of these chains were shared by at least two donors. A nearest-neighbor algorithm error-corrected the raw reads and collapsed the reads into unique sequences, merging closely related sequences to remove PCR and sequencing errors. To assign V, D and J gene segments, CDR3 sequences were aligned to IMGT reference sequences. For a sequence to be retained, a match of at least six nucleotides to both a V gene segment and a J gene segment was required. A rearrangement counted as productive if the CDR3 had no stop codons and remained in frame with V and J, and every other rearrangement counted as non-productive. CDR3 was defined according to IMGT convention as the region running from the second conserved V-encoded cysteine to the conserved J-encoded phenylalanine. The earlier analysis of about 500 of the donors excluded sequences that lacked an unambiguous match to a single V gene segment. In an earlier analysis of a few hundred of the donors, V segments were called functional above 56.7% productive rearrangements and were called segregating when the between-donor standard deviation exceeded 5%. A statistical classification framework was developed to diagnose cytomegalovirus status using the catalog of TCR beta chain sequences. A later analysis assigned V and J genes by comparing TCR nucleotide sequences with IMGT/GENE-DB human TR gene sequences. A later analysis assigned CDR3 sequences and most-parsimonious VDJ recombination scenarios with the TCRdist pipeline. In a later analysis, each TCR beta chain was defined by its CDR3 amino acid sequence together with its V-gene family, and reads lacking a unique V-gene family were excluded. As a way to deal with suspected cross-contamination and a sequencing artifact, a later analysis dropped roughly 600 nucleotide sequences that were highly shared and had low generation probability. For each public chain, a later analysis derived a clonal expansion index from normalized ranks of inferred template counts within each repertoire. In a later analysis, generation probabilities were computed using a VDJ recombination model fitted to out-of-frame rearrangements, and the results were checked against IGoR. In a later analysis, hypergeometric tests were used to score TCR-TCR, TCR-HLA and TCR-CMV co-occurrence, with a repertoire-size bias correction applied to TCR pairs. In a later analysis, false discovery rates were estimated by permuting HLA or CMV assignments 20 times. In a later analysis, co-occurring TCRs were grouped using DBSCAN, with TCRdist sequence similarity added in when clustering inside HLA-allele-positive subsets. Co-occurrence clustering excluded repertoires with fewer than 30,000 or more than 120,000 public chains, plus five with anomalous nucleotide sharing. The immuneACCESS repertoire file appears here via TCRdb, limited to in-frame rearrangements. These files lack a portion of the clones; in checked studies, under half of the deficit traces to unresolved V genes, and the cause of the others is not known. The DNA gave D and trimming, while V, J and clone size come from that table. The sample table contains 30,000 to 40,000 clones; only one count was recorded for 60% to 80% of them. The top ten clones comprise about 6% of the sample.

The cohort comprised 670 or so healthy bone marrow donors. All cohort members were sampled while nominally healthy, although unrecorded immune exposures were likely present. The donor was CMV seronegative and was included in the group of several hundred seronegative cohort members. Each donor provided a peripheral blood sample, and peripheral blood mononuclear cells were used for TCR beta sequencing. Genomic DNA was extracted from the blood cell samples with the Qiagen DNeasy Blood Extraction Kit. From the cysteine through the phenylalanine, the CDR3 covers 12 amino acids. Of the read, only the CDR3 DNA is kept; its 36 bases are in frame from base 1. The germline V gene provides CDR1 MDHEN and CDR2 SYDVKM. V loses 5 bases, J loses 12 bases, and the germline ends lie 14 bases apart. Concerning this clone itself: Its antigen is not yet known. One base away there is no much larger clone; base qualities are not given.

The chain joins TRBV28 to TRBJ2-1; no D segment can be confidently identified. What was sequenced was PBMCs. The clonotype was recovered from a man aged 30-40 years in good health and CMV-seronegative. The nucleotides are TGTGCCAGCAGTCCTCGGGTTCGAGGGCAGTTCTTC. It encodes CASSPRVRGQFF.